This TCR beta chain originates from a study of blood T cell repertoires in COVID-19. Sequenced by immunoSEQ multiplex PCR; TCRdb stores in-frame clones only, minus some. The sample holds under 250,000 clones; roughly four fifths are singletons and the top ten take roughly 9.8%. V was clipped by 1 base and J by 6 bases; unmatched bases: 7. CDR3 length equals 16 residues. Germline CDR1 reads KGHDR; CDR2 reads SFDVKD. The receptor's source is an elderly man with acute or convalescent COVID-19. V usage is TRBV24-1 and J usage is TRBJ2-2; 7 bases line up with TRBD2. Sequencing used peripheral blood. The DNA of the CDR3 is TGTGCCACCAGTGATTTCCCGGGGGGAAGGGCCGGGGAGCTGTTTTTT. Its translation: CATSDFPGGRAGELFF.